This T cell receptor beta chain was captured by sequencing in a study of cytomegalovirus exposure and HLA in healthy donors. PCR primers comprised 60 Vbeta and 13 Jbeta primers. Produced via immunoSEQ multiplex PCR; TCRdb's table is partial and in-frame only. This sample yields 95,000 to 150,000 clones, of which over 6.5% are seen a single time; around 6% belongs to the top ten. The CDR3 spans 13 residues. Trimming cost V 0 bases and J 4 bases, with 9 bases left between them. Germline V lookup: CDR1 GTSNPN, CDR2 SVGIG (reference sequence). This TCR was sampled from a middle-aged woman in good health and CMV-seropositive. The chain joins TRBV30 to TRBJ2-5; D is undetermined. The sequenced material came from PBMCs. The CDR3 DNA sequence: TGTGCCTGGAGTGTACTTACGGGAGAGACCCAGTACTTC. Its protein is CAWSVLTGETQYF.